These 24 T cell receptor beta chains came from one sample sequenced in a study of cytomegalovirus exposure and HLA in healthy donors. Primers for the PCR totalled 60 Vbeta and 13 Jbeta. Profiling relied on immunoSEQ multiplex PCR, and the TCRdb table lists in-frame clones only, not all of them. The sample shows 85,000 to 95,000 clones, about 8% of them seen only once. Material: PBMCs. The receptors here all came from a man between 45 and 60 years old in good health and CMV-seronegative.

In its sample, this clone was seen a few times. V gene TRBV12-5 combines with J gene TRBJ2-3; 12 bases agree with TRBD1. Per the germline V gene, CDR1 is LGHNT and CDR2 is FRNRAP. Unmatched junction bases numbered 11, after V lost 2 bases and J lost 5 bases. The CDR3 runs 18 residues. The CDR3 spells CASGLTLTGTGGIDTQYF. CDR3 in DNA: TGTGCTAGTGGTTTGACCTTAACCGGGACAGGGGGCATAGATACGCAGTATTTT. Based on the CDR3 plus reference TRBV12-5 and TRBJ2-3, the full variable domain is DARVTQTPRHKVTEMGQEVTMRCQPILGHNTVFWYRQTMMQGLELLAYFRNRAPLDDSGMPKDRFSAEMPDATLATLKIQPSEPRDSAVYFCASGLTLTGTGGIDTQYFGPGTRLTVL.

The sample holds a few counts of this clone. J is TRBJ2-7 and V is TRBV28; D ambiguous. There are 13 residues in the CDR3. V was clipped by 0 bases and J by 7 bases, with 10 bases between them. Germline assignment: CDR1 MDHEN and CDR2 SYDVKM. CDR3 in DNA: TGTGCCAGCAGTTTATGGGCAGGCAGGGAGCAGTACTTC. Its protein is CASSLWAGREQYF. Drawing the rest from reference TRBV28 and TRBJ2-7, the complete variable domain is DVKVTQSSRYLVKRTGEKVFLECVQDMDHENMFWYRQDPGLGLRLIYFSYDVKMKEKGDIPEGYSVSREKKERFSLILESASTNQTSMYLCASSLWAGREQYFGPGTRLTVT.

In its sample, this clone was seen a few times. The rearrangement uses TRBV6-1 and TRBJ1-4; unclear D gene. This CDR3 has 12 amino acids. CDR1 MNHNS and CDR2 SASEGT come from the germline V gene. Trimming shortened V by 1 base and J by 14 bases, and 11 bases separated the two germline ends. The CDR3 sequence: CASSEVADQLFF. As DNA, the CDR3 is TGTGCCAGCAGTGAAGTAGCCGATCAGCTGTTTTTT.

The chain employs TRBV23-1 and TRBJ2-2; 7 bases map to TRBD1. TRBV23-1 is an open reading frame, and its role is uncertain. V was clipped by 8 bases and J by 1 base; unmatched bases: 22. CDR3 length: 20 residues. CDR3 in amino acids: CASQRPLRGTFRMNTGELFF. The CDR3 nucleotides are TGCGCCAGCCAGCGGCCCCTCAGGGGGACCTTCAGAATGAACACCGGGGAGCTGTTTTTT.

A few counts support this clone. This rearrangement joins TRBV6-5 to TRBJ2-5; TRBD2 aligns across 13 bases. The germline gives CDR1 MNHEY, CDR2 SVGAGI. CDR3 length: 16 residues. The V segment lost 4 bases and the J segment 11 bases; nucleotides outside the gene matches: 13. CDR3 loop: CASSLIGTSGIGRQYF. CDR3 DNA sequence: TGTGCCAGCAGTTTAATCGGGACTAGCGGGATAGGGCGGCAGTACTTC.

This clone was recorded a few times. The rearrangement joins TRBV27 to TRBJ1-2; 9 positions match TRBD1. The germline V gene encodes CDR1 MNHEY and CDR2 SMNVEV (reference sequence). The ends lost 6 bases at V and 8 bases at J; junction bases unmatched: 7. This CDR3 contains 13 residues. The CDR3, as DNA: TGTGCCAGCAGACAACAGGGGGCAGGGGGCTACACCTTC. Protein: CASRQQGAGGYTF.

The V call is TRBV5-4, the J call TRBJ2-3, with D perhaps matching TRBD1 (6 bases). In germline, CDR1 is SGHNT, CDR2 YYREEE (reference sequence). Trimming left V 2 bases short and J 2 bases short, with 12 bases between. This CDR3 has 15 residues. CDR3 DNA sequence: TGTGCCAGCAGCTTTCCAGGGGCCTTCACAGATACGCAGTATTTT. Its translation: CASSFPGAFTDTQYF.

J is TRBJ2-7 and V is TRBV4-1, with D possibly TRBD2 on 6 matching bases. Germline V gene data show CDR1 as MGHRA and CDR2 as YSYEKL. The CDR3 totals 14 residues. V was trimmed by 5 bases and J by 1 base, leaving 12 bases between them. DNA for the CDR3: TGCGCCAGCAGCTTCCGGGACTCATCCTACGAGCAGTACTTC. Its protein is CASSFRDSSYEQYF.

In this sample, this clone turned up a few times. Here the CDR3 DNA reads TGTGCCAGCAGCTTACAGGGGGCGAGTTCACCCCTCCACTTT. It is translated as CASSLQGASSPLHF. This chain connects TRBV28 to TRBJ1-6, with 9 bases lining up with TRBD1. Germline V gene sequence: CDR1 MDHEN, CDR2 SYDVKM. This CDR3 contains 14 residues. The J segment lost 9 bases and the V segment lost 6 bases, leaving 6 bases of the junction unmatched.

The rearrangement uses TRBV7-3 and TRBJ1-4; D possibly corresponds to TRBD1 (5 bases). The V end lost 1 base, the J end lost 7 bases, and 16 bases lay between the germline ends. CDR3 length equals 16 residues. Germline CDR1 is SGHTA and CDR2 is FQGTGA. The CDR3: CASSLRGLRRREKLFF. In DNA form, the CDR3 reads TGTGCCAGCAGCTTAAGGGGACTTCGGAGGCGTGAAAAACTGTTTTTT.

This clone has only a few counts. The chain carries TRBV6-6 and TRBJ1-2, with TRBD1 as a possible D gene (6 bases). The CDR3 is 13 amino acids. The germline V gene has CDR1 MNHNY and CDR2 SVGAGI (reference sequence). V lost 5 bases, J lost 7 bases, and 14 bases lay in between. DNA of the CDR3: TGTGCCAGCAGTCCTCCGGGACACGCTGGCTACACCTTC. It codes for CASSPPGHAGYTF.

The rearrangement joins TRBV11-1 to TRBJ2-7; 7 nucleotides align to TRBD1. The ends lost 2 bases at V and 3 bases at J; junction bases unmatched: 1. This CDR3 is built from 13 residues. Germline V lookup: CDR1 SGHAT, CDR2 FQDESV (reference sequence). This CDR3 is CASSLRGHYEQYF. CDR3 in DNA: TGTGCCAGCAGCTTAAGGGGGCACTACGAGCAGTACTTC.

This clone was found a few times. The V call is TRBV18, the J call TRBJ2-7; the D is unclear. CDR3 length: 15 amino acids. With 1 base removed from V and 4 bases from J, the gap between germline ends came to 14 bases. Germline V gives CDR1 KGHSH, CDR2 LQKENI. DNA for the CDR3: TGTGCCAGCTCACCACAGCCCGCCCCCCCTTACGAGCAGTACTTC. Protein: CASSPQPAPPYEQYF.

This chain joins TRBV9 and TRBJ1-2, with 8 nucleotides matching TRBD1. The CDR3 loop spans 16 amino acids. V lost 3 bases, J lost 6 bases, and 13 bases stayed unmatched. Germline values: CDR1 SGDLS, CDR2 YYNGEE. CDR3 loop: CASSGDRGPSINGYTF. The CDR3 nucleotides are TGTGCCAGCAGCGGCGACAGGGGCCCATCTATTAATGGCTACACCTTC.

The gene calls are TRBV6-1 and TRBJ2-4; D ambiguous. The V gene lost 2 bases and the J gene lost 0 bases, with 11 bases spanning the gap. The CDR3 has 16 residues. Germline V lookup: CDR1 MNHNS, CDR2 SASEGT. This CDR3 reads CASSERETLAKNIQYF. The CDR3 DNA reads as TGTGCCAGCAGTGAACGAGAAACTCTAGCCAAAAACATTCAGTACTTC.

This clone was recorded a few times. The V call is TRBV6-6, the J call TRBJ2-3; possible D gene TRBD2, 6 bases. Germline V gene lookup returns CDR1 MNHNY and CDR2 SVGAGI (reference sequence). The V end lost 7 bases, the J end lost 3 bases, and 17 bases lay between the germline ends. This CDR3 has 15 residues. The CDR3 DNA is TGTGCCAGCATTAAGGACTACCCCGAGACAGATACGCAGTATTTT. This translates into CASIKDYPETDTQYF.

The chain couples TRBV6-6 to TRBJ2-2, with a tentative D call TRBD2 (5 bases). CDR1 and CDR2 from the germline V gene are MNHNY and SVGAGI (reference sequence). The CDR3 spans 15 residues. With 2 bases removed from V and 0 bases from J, the gap between germline ends came to 7 bases. The DNA of the CDR3 is TGTGCCAGCAGTTACGACGGGGCGAACACCGGGGAGCTGTTTTTT. Its protein is CASSYDGANTGELFF.

This sequence joins TRBV19 and TRBJ2-3, with 10 bases fitting TRBD2. CDR3 length: 17 residues. Germline V gene lookup returns CDR1 LNHDA and CDR2 SQIVND (reference sequence). The V gene end was trimmed by 3 bases and the J gene end by 4 bases; junction bases not matched to a gene: 10. The CDR3 sequence: CASSMGSSSGGADTQYF. CDR3 in DNA: TGTGCCAGTAGTATGGGTTCTTCGAGCGGGGGGGCAGATACGCAGTATTTT.

A few counts support this clone. CDR3 region: CASSLTYLSGYTF. The DNA of the CDR3 is TGTGCCAGCAGCTTAACATATCTCTCTGGCTACACCTTC. The chain combines TRBV7-9 with TRBJ1-2; D ambiguous. The germline CDR1 and CDR2 sequences are SEHNR and FQNEAQ (reference sequence). V lost 2 bases to trimming and J lost 7 bases, with 11 bases between them. The CDR3 extends over 13 amino acids.

The rearrangement links TRBV2 to TRBJ2-7; TRBD1 agrees at 9 bases. Unmatched junction bases numbered 5, after V lost 2 bases and J lost 6 bases. The CDR3 extends over 14 amino acids. CDR1 and CDR2 (germline): SNHLY, FYNNEI. The CDR3 DNA sequence: TGTGCCAGCAGTGAAATTACAGGGGGCGCCGAGCAGTACTTC. It encodes CASSEITGGAEQYF. Full variable domain (missing parts from reference TRBV2 and TRBJ2-7): EPEVTQTPSHQVTQMGQEVILRCVPISNHLYFYWYRQILGQKVEFLVSFYNNEISEKSEIFDDQFSVERPDGSNFTLKIRSTKLEDSAMYFCASSEITGGAEQYFGPGTRLTVT.

This clone was detected only a few times. This CDR3 reads CASSWDRRGYEQYF. The CDR3 DNA follows: TGTGCCAGCAGCTGGGACAGGCGGGGCTACGAGCAGTACTTC. This chain uses TRBV7-9 with TRBJ2-7; 8 nucleotides line up with TRBD1. V was pared by 4 bases and J by 3 bases, with 5 bases of the junction left unmatched. Germline values: CDR1 SEHNR, CDR2 FQNEAQ (reference sequence). This CDR3 comprises 14 residues. The variable domain in full, with the rest retrieved from reference TRBV7-9 and TRBJ2-7, is DTGVSQNPRHKITKRGQNVTFRCDPISEHNRLYWYRQTLGQGPEFLTYFQNEAQLEKSRLLSDRFSAERPKGSFSTLEIQRTEQGDSAMYLCASSWDRRGYEQYFGPGTRLTVT.

In regard to this clone: The same CDR3 can be traced to other DNA sequences in this sample. The chain couples TRBV27 to TRBJ1-1, with 7 bases fitting TRBD1. The V gene's germline CDR1 is MNHEY and CDR2 SMNVEV (reference sequence). The CDR3 length is 14 residues. J gave up 2 bases and V 8 bases, and 8 bases lay outside the gene matches. The CDR3 here is CASGTYRGNTEAFF. CDR3 sequence (DNA): TGTGCCAGCGGAACCTACAGGGGCAACACTGAAGCTTTCTTT.

The V gene is TRBV7-9, the J gene TRBJ2-3; D remains unclear. Between the trimmed V and J ends, which lost 5 bases and 5 bases, there was a span of 11 bases. Germline assignment: CDR1 SEHNR and CDR2 FQNEAQ (reference sequence). CDR3 length: 13 amino acids. The CDR3: CASSPRMGDTQYF. The CDR3 DNA reads as TGTGCCAGCAGCCCGCGGATGGGAGATACGCAGTATTTT.

The gene calls are TRBV5-5 and TRBJ2-7; 10 positions agree with TRBD1. Looked up from germline, CDR1 is SGHKS and CDR2 is YYEKEE (reference sequence). V shed 2 bases and J 5 bases; nucleotides not matched to a gene: 7. The CDR3 is made up of 15 amino acids. Here the CDR3 DNA reads TGTGCCAGCAGCTTTTGGGACAGGGGATTTGACGAGCAGTACTTC. Protein sequence: CASSFWDRGFDEQYF.